The 5 T cell receptor beta chains in this list originate from one sample, sequenced in a study of identical twins. TCRdb re-called the 5' RACE reads with MiXCR, one entry per CDR3 protein. The repertoire holds nearly 650,000 distinct CDR3 sequences, with under 8.5% as singletons. A further study also used this sample, focusing on yellow fever vaccine responses in identical twins.

The material sequenced was PBMCs. These receptors all come from a woman aged 18-35 years in good health.

This clonotype was counted at least ten times. This chain links TRBV14 with TRBJ2-2; D perhaps matches TRBD1 (5 bases). CDR3 size: 13 residues. Germline CDR1 SGHDN, CDR2 FVKESK. The V end was cut by 4 bases, the J end by 5 bases, with 8 bases between. CDR3 sequence (DNA): TGTGCCAGCAGCCCCAGGGTAACCGGGGAGCTGTTTTTT. It codes for CASSPRVTGELFF.

This chain connects TRBV20-1 to TRBJ2-7, with 7 bases aligning to TRBD1. The CDR3 is 14 amino acids. Germline-derived CDR1 and CDR2 are DFQATT and SNEGSKA (reference sequence). J was trimmed by 5 bases and V by 6 bases; bases with no gene match: 13. CDR3: CSALTGAVYDEQYF. The CDR3 nucleotides read TGCAGTGCCTTAACAGGGGCGGTGTACGACGAGCAGTACTTC.

This clonotype was detected a few times. This chain links TRBV12-3 or TRBV12-4 with TRBJ2-1; 12 nucleotides match TRBD2. This CDR3 contains 15 residues. The ends lost 6 bases at V and 6 bases at J; junction bases unmatched: 6. The CDR3 is CASSETSGSTNEQFF. CDR3 nucleotide sequence: TGTGCCAGCAGCGAGACTAGCGGGAGCACCAATGAGCAGTTCTTC.

This clonotype was picked up many times. The gene calls are TRBV12-3 or TRBV12-4 and TRBJ1-4; unclear D gene. This CDR3 comprises 13 residues. V shed 2 bases and J shed 4 bases, with 5 bases lying between them. CDR3 amino acids: CASSLRGNEKLFF. The CDR3 coding sequence is TGTGCCAGCAGTTTACGGGGTAATGAAAAACTGTTTTTT.

This clonotype was observed at least ten times. The chain joins TRBV12-3 or TRBV12-4 to TRBJ1-1, with D maybe TRBD1 (5 bases). The CDR3 has 12 amino acids. The CDR3 bases are TGTGCAGCGGGGCGTCCAAGCGCTGAAGCTTTCTTT. Amino acids: CAAGRPSAEAFF.